Reported below is one TCR beta chain. This sample stems from a study of OX40 agonist ivuxolimab in advanced cancers. The overall study: Patient treatment consisted of intravenous ivuxolimab administration every 2 weeks at 0.01 to 10 mg/kg. Three dose-escalation patients had partial responses: one with hepatocellular carcinoma and two with cutaneous melanoma.

The table came from immunoSEQ multiplex PCR; TCRdb's copy has only in-frame clones and leaves some out. Of over 45,000 clones listed, more than 80% are singletons. Deletions cut 4 bases from V and 0 bases from J, with 10 bases between. CDR1 is SNHLY, CDR2 FYNNEI, per germline. The CDR3 is made up of 15 amino acids. This specimen consisted of CD4+ or CD8+ T cells sorted from blood, obtained in a trial of the OX40 agonist ivuxolimab. This TCR was sampled from an adult with an advanced solid tumor such as melanoma, head and neck, liver or kidney cancer. The J gene is TRBJ2-1, the V gene TRBV2; no firm D call. CDR3 DNA: TGTGCCAGCAGTGCGGAGAAAAGCTCCTACAATGAGCAGTTCTTC. Translating gives CASSAEKSSYNEQFF.